The 14 T cell receptor beta chains reported below all come from one sample, sequenced in a study of blood T cell repertoires in COVID-19. Some clones are missing from TCRdb's copy, which holds only in-frame ones; the method was immunoSEQ multiplex PCR. Of fewer than 650,000 clones in the sample, roughly 89% were seen once. Sequencing used peripheral blood. These receptors came from a woman in her fifties or sixties with COVID-19, enrolled during active disease.

This chain uses TRBV3-1 (or the pseudogene TRBV3-2) with TRBJ1-4, with D unclear. In germline, CDR1 is LGHDT, CDR2 YNNKEL (reference sequence). This CDR3 is 13 amino acids long. Trimming removed 4 bases from V and 14 bases from J, with 17 bases in between. CDR3 in DNA: TGTGCCAGCAGCCGCCATTCCGATCGGTACCTGTTTTTT. It yields the protein CASSRHSDRYLFF.

This clone was counted a single time. The sample contains more than one DNA sequence encoding this CDR3. The CDR3 spells CASSLAGGEQYF. CDR3 coding DNA: TGCGCCAGCAGCTTGGCTGGCGGGGAGCAGTACTTC. J is TRBJ2-7 and V is TRBV5-1; D perhaps matches TRBD2 (5 bases). This CDR3 comprises 12 residues. The germline V and J ends were trimmed by 0 bases and 7 bases, with 8 bases remaining between them. Germline V gives CDR1 SGHRS, CDR2 YFSETQ.

This clone was counted once. CDR3 amino acids: CASSLPTRSNEQFF. In DNA, the CDR3 is TGCGCCAGCAGCCTACCGACTAGAAGCAATGAGCAGTTCTTC. The chain has TRBV4-1 and TRBJ2-1, with D maybe TRBD2 (6 bases). Germline-derived CDR1 and CDR2 are MGHRA and YSYEKL. The V gene lost 4 bases and the J gene lost 6 bases, with 13 bases spanning the gap. This CDR3 is built from 14 residues.

This chain uses TRBV2 with TRBJ1-1, with TRBD1 identical over 7 bases. This CDR3 contains 13 residues. Trimming cost V 5 bases and J 13 bases; bases outside gene matches: 13. Germline V gene lookup returns CDR1 SNHLY and CDR2 FYNNEI. This CDR3 reads CASSLDRKPRGFF. The CDR3 nucleotides are TGTGCCAGCAGTTTGGACAGGAAACCCCGTGGTTTCTTT. The full variable domain, completed using reference TRBV2 and TRBJ1-1, is EPEVTQTPSHQVTQMGQEVILRCVPISNHLYFYWYRQILGQKVEFLVSFYNNEISEKSEIFDDQFSVERPDGSNFTLKIRSTKLEDSAMYFCASSLDRKPRGFFGQGTRLTVV.

The rearrangement joins TRBV30 to TRBJ2-3, with 8 bases aligning to TRBD1. Germline V gene lookup returns CDR1 GTSNPN and CDR2 SVGIG (reference sequence). The CDR3 has 13 amino acids. J was trimmed by 3 bases and V by 5 bases; bases with no gene match: 4. The CDR3 loop is CAWVGQETDTQYF. The CDR3 region has the DNA TGTGCCTGGGTGGGACAGGAAACAGATACGCAGTATTTT.

In the case of this clone: Other nucleotide sequences from this sample produce the same CDR3. The rearrangement uses TRBV30 and TRBJ1-2; tentative D call: TRBD1 (6 bases). V dropped 2 bases and J dropped 3 bases, with 10 bases sitting between them. CDR1 and CDR2 from the germline V gene are GTSNPN and SVGIG (reference sequence). This CDR3 has 13 amino acids. DNA for the CDR3: TGTGCCTGGAGTCCCAGGGGTGACTATGGCTACACCTTC. Its translation: CAWSPRGDYGYTF.

This clone was counted between two and nine times. The chain couples TRBV27 to TRBJ1-5; no reliable D call. Deletions cut 5 bases from V and 9 bases from J, with 11 bases between. Per the germline V gene, CDR1 is MNHEY and CDR2 is SMNVEV (reference sequence). The CDR3 is 12 amino acids. The DNA of the CDR3 is TGTGCCAGCAGTCCCCCCATCGGGCCCCAGCATTTT. Translation gives CASSPPIGPQHF.

The rearrangement joins TRBV2 to TRBJ2-7, with 9 positions matching TRBD1. V trimming: 7 bases; J trimming: 4 bases; junction bases outside the gene matches: 8. CDR1 SNHLY and CDR2 FYNNEI come from the germline V gene. This CDR3 is built from 14 residues. The CDR3 bases are TGTGCCAGCAACTATAACAGGGGGCAGTACGAGCAGTACTTC. Translating it yields CASNYNRGQYEQYF.

In nucleotides, the CDR3 is TGTGCCAGTAGCCCCCGTTTGGGACAGGTTCTTTATGGCTACACCTTC. It encodes CASSPRLGQVLYGYTF. The chain recombines TRBV19 with TRBJ1-2; 8 nucleotides agree with TRBD1. The CDR3 sequence is 16 residues long. The germline CDR1 and CDR2 sequences are LNHDA and SQIVND (reference sequence). Trimming cost V 6 bases and J 5 bases; bases outside gene matches: 14.

The rearrangement links TRBV27 to TRBJ2-7; TRBD1 matches at 9 bases. V lost 8 bases to trimming and J lost 2 bases; unmatched junction nucleotides: 7. This CDR3 contains 14 residues. CDR1 is MNHEY, CDR2 SMNVEV, per germline (reference sequence). The CDR3: CASQRTGATYEQYF. In DNA, the CDR3 is TGTGCCAGCCAACGGACAGGGGCAACCTACGAGCAGTACTTC.

The rearrangement uses TRBV10-1 and TRBJ2-1; unclear D gene. Germline loops: CDR1 WNHNN, CDR2 SYGVQD (reference sequence). This CDR3 has 15 residues. Between the trimmed V and J ends, which lost 3 bases and 0 bases, there was a span of 9 bases. CDR3 bases: TGCGCCAGCAGTGAAGCCCTGAGCTCCTACAATGAGCAGTTCTTC. As protein: CASSEALSSYNEQFF.

The genes are TRBV9 and TRBJ1-1; weak D call: TRBD1 (6 bases). V lost 6 bases to trimming and J lost 0 bases, with 15 bases between them. The CDR3 is made up of 15 amino acids. Germline values: CDR1 SGDLS, CDR2 YYNGEE. CDR3 sequence: CASNPSGQMNTEAFF. The CDR3 coding sequence is TGTGCCAGCAACCCTTCCGGACAGATGAACACTGAAGCTTTCTTT. Drawing the rest from reference TRBV9 and TRBJ1-1, the complete variable domain is DSGVTQTPKHLITATGQRVTLRCSPRSGDLSVYWYQQSLDQGLQFLIQYYNGEERAKGNILERFSAQQFPDLHSELNLSSLELGDSALYFCASNPSGQMNTEAFFGQGTRLTVV.

This clone was seen a handful of times. The V and J genes are TRBV19 and TRBJ1-4; D gene unclear. The CDR3 totals 14 residues. CDR1 is LNHDA, CDR2 SQIVND, per germline (reference sequence). The V gene lost 6 bases and the J gene lost 8 bases, with 16 bases spanning the gap. The CDR3 nucleotides are TGTGCCAGTAGAGACCCCTCTTCAGGAGAAAAACTGTTTTTT. Translated, it gives CASRDPSSGEKLFF.

The rearrangement links TRBV5-6 to TRBJ1-2, with D possibly being TRBD1 (5 bases). V was trimmed by 3 bases and J by 4 bases, leaving 13 bases between them. The CDR3 has 14 residues. Germline V gene sequence: CDR1 SGHDT, CDR2 YYEEEE. The CDR3 loop is CASSSAGRGYGYTF. DNA for the CDR3: TGTGCCAGCAGCTCCGCAGGGAGGGGCTATGGCTACACCTTC.